Reported below is one T cell receptor (beta chain). Its specificity is not known. This sample's time point: cycle 4 day 1 (C4D1), after around six weeks of nivolumab. Relapse after autologous stem cell transplantation occurred in every patient, and brentuximab vedotin exposure varied. Best responses included complete response and partial response; otherwise, the best response was progressive disease. This entry comes from a study of PD-1 blockade in classical Hodgkin lymphoma. Study-level points and caveats: Complete responders' diversity at baseline resembled that of newly diagnosed patients. Compared with healthy donors, newly diagnosed patients reportedly showed lower baseline TCR diversity.

Method: immunoSEQ multiplex PCR; TCRdb's copy keeps in-frame clones and lacks some. The data contain about 9,200 clones, about 83% of them singletons. The germline V gene encodes CDR1 SGDLS and CDR2 YYNGEE. V lost 5 bases and J lost 5, with 17 bases in between. There are 15 residues in the CDR3. This sequence joins TRBV9 and TRBJ2-4; D is perhaps TRBD2 (6 bases). This clonotype originated in a human donor with classical Hodgkin lymphoma. The material sequenced was peripheral blood mononuclear cells (PBMCs), taken before the fourth cycle of nivolumab. The CDR3 here is CASSGGRDGQNIQYF. Written as DNA, the CDR3 is TGTGCCAGCAGTGGTGGGCGGGATGGACAAAACATTCAGTACTTC.